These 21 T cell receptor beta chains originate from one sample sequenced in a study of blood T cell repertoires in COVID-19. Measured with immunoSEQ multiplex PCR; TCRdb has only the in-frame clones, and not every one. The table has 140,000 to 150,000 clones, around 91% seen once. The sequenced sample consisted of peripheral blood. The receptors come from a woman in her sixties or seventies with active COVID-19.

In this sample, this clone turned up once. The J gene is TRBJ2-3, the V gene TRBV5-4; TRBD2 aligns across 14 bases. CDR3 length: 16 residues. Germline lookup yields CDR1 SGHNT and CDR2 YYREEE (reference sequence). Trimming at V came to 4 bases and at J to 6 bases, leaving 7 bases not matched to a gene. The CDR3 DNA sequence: TGTGCCAGCAGCCCGATGAGGACTAGCGGGAGGGATACGCAGTATTTT. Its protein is CASSPMRTSGRDTQYF.

CDR3 loop: CASSQALGTSGNSYHTGELFF. CDR3 in DNA: TGCGCCAGCAGCCAAGCGTTAGGGACTAGCGGGAACTCTTACCACACCGGGGAGCTGTTTTTT. The chain has TRBV4-3 and TRBJ2-2, with 13 bases aligning to TRBD2. V lost 1 base and J lost 3; bases outside the gene matches: 14. This CDR3 contains 21 residues. The germline V gene has CDR1 LGHNA and CDR2 YSLEER.

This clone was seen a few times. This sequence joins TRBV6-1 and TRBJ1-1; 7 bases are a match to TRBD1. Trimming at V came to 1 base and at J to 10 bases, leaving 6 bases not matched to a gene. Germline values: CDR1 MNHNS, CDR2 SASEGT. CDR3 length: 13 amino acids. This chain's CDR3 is CASSEGGRGAAFF. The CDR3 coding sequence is TGTGCCAGCAGTGAAGGAGGCAGGGGGGCAGCTTTCTTT.

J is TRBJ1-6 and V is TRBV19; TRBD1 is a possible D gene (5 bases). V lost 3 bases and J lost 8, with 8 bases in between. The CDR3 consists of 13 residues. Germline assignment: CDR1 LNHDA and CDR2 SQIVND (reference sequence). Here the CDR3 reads CASSMNRYSPLHF. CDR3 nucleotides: TGTGCCAGTAGTATGAACAGGTATTCACCCCTCCACTTT.

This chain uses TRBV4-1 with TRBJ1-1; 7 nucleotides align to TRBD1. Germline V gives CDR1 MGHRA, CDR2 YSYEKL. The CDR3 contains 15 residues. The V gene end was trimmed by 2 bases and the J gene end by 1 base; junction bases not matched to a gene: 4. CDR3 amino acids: CASSQTGTANTEAFF. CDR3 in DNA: TGCGCCAGCAGCCAAACCGGGACAGCGAACACTGAAGCTTTCTTT.

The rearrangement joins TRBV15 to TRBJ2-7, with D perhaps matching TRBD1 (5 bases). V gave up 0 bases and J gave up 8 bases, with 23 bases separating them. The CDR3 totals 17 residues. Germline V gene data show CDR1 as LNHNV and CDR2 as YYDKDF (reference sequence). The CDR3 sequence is CATSRDHPRQTRTKQYF. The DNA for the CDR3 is TGTGCCACCAGCAGAGATCACCCCCGACAGACGCGTACGAAGCAGTACTTC.

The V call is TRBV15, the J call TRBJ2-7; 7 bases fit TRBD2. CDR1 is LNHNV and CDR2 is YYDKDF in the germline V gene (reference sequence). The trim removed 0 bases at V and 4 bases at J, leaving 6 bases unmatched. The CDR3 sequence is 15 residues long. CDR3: CATSRDPSGYYEQYF. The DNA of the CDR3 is TGTGCCACCAGCAGAGATCCTAGCGGCTATTACGAGCAGTACTTC.

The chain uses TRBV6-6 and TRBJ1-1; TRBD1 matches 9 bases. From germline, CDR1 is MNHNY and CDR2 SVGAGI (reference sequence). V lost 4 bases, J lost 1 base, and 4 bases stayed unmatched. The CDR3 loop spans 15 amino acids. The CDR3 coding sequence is TGTGCCAGCAGTTCGACAGGGGGGGGGAACACTGAAGCTTTCTTT. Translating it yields CASSSTGGGNTEAFF.

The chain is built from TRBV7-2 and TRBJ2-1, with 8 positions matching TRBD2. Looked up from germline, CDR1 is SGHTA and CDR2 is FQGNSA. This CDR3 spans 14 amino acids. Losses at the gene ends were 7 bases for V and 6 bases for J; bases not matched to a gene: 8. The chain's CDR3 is CASINVAGSNEQFF. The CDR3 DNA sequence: TGTGCCAGCATTAACGTAGCGGGGTCCAATGAGCAGTTCTTC.

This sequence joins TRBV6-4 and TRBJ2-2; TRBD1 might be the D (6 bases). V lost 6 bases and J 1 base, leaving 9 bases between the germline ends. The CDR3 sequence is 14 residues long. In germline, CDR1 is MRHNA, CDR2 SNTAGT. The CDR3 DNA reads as TGTGCCAGCAGCGGACAGTTGAACACCGGGGAGCTGTTTTTT. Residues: CASSGQLNTGELFF.

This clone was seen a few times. DNA of the CDR3: TGTGCCAGCAGTGTTCTAGCGGGAGGGCCCAATGAGCAGTTCTTC. Its protein product is CASSVLAGGPNEQFF. The chain employs TRBV6-2 or TRBV6-3 and TRBJ2-1; 12 bases map to TRBD2. The length of the CDR3 is 15 residues. Unmatched junction bases numbered 5, after V lost 5 bases and J lost 6 bases. CDR1 and CDR2 from the germline V gene are MNHEY and SVGEGT.

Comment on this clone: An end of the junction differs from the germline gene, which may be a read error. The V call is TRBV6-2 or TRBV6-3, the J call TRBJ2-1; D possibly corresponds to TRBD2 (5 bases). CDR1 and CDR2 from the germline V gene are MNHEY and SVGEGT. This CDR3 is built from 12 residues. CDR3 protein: CASSGWTRERFF. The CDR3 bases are TGTGCCAGCAGCGGGTGGACTCGTGAGCGGTTCTTC.

CDR3: CASSESVASGKIIYEQYF. As DNA, the CDR3 is TGTGCCAGCAGTGAAAGTGTGGCTAGCGGGAAAATCATCTACGAGCAGTACTTC. This sequence joins TRBV25-1 and TRBJ2-7; 9 nucleotides agree with TRBD2. Losses at the gene ends were 2 bases for V and 3 bases for J; bases not matched to a gene: 14. Germline loops: CDR1 MGHDK, CDR2 SYGVNS. The CDR3 is 18 residues long.

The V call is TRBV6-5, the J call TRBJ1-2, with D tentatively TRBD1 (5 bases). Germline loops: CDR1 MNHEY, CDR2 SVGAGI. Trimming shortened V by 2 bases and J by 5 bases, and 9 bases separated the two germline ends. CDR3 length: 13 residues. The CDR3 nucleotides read TGTGCCAGCAGTTACGGGGCAGAGTATGGCTACACCTTC. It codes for CASSYGAEYGYTF.

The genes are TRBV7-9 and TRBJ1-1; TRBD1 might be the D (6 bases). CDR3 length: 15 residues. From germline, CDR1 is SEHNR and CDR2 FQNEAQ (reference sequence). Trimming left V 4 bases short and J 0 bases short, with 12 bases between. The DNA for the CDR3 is TGTGCCAGCAGCTCCGGACAGCTCATGAACACTGAAGCTTTCTTT. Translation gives CASSSGQLMNTEAFF.

CDR3 bases: TGTGCCAGCAGTGGGGACAGGTTCGAAAAACTGTTTTTT. Amino acid sequence: CASSGDRFEKLFF. The rearrangement links TRBV6-6 to TRBJ1-4; 8 bases agree with TRBD1. The germline gives CDR1 MNHNY, CDR2 SVGAGI (reference sequence). V dropped 5 bases and J dropped 8; count of bases not matched to a gene: 4. This CDR3 is built from 13 residues.

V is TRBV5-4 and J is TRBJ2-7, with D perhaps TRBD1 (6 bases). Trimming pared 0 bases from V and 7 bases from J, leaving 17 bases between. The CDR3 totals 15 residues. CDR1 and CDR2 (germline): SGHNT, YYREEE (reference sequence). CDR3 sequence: CASSLGRGTVGEQYF. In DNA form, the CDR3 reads TGTGCCAGCAGCTTGGGCAGGGGAACCGTCGGGGAGCAGTACTTC.

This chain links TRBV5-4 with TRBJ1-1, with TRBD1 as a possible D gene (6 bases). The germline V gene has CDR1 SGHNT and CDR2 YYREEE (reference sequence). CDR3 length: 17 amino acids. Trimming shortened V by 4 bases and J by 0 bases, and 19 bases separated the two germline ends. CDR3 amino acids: CASSPRGAGGMNTEAFF. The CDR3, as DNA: TGTGCCAGCAGCCCGCGGGGGGCCGGGGGCATGAACACTGAAGCTTTCTTT.

The CDR3 DNA reads as TGTGCCAGCAGCTTCGGGACAGGGGACGGCTACACCTTC. Protein sequence: CASSFGTGDGYTF. The chain couples TRBV7-3 to TRBJ1-2, with 10 bases fitting TRBD1. V shed 3 bases and J 8 bases; nucleotides not matched to a gene: 3. The CDR3 length is 13 residues. Germline CDR1 is SGHTA and CDR2 is FQGTGA.

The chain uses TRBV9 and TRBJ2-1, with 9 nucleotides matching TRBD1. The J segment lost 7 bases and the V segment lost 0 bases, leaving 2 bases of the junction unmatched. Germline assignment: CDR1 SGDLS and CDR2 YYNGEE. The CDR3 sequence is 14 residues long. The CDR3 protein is CASSVGGTGNEQFF. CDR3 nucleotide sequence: TGTGCCAGCAGCGTAGGGGGGACAGGGAATGAGCAGTTCTTC.

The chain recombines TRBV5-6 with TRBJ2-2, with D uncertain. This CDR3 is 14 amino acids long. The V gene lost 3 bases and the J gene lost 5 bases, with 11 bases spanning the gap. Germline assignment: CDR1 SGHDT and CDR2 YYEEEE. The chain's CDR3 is CASSSLSRTGELFF. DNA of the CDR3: TGTGCCAGCAGCTCGCTTAGCCGGACCGGGGAGCTGTTTTTT.